This TCR beta chain was captured in a study of cytomegalovirus exposure and HLA in healthy donors. Study observations and caveats: The study designated 150 or so TCR beta chains cytomegalovirus-associated. For most TCR beta V segments, an earlier analysis put the productive rate at about 90% or about 30% of the time. Later analysis identified about 15,000 TCR beta sequences associated with HLA alleles, using a false discovery rate threshold of 0.05.

The study ran its PCR with 60 Vbeta and 13 Jbeta primers. TCRdb's copy holds only in-frame clones and misses some; the assay was immunoSEQ multiplex PCR. The table shows about 120,000 clones, with around 78% occurring only once. Remarks on this clone: The antigen remains unidentified.

CDR1 and CDR2 from the germline V gene are LGHNA and YSLEER. CDR3 length: 16 residues. Trimming removed 2 bases from V and 1 base from J, with 13 bases in between. The source is a woman in her 30s in good health and CMV-seropositive. The rearrangement joins TRBV4-3 to TRBJ2-3; possibly TRBD2 for D (6 bases). What was sequenced was PBMCs. The CDR3 sequence: CASSQHPSERTDTQYF. DNA for the CDR3: TGCGCCAGCAGCCAACATCCTAGCGAACGCACAGATACGCAGTATTTT.